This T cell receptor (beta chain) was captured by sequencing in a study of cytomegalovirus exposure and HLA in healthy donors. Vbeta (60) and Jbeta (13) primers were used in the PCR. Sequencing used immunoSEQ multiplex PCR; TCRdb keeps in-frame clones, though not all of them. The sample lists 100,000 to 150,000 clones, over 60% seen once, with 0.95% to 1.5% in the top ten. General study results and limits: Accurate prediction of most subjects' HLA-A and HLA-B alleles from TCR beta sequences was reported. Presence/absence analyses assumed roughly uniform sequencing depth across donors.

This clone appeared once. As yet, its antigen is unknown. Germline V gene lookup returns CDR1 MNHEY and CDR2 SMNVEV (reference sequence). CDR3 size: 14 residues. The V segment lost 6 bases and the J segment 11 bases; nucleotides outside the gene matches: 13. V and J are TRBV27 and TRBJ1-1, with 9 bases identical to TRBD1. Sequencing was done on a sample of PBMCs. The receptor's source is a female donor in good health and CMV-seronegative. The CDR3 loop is CASSPRDRDGTAFF. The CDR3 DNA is TGTGCCAGCAGCCCCCGGGACAGGGATGGTACGGCTTTCTTT.